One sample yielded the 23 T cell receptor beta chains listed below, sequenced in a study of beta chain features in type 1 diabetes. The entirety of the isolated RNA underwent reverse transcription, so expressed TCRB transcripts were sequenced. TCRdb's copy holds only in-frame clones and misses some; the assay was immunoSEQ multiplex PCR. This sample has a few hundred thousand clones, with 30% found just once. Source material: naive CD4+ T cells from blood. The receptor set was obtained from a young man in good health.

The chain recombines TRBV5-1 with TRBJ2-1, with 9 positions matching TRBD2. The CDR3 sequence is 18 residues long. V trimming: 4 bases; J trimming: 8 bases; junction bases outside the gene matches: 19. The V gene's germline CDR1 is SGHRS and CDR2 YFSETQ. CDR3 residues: CASSSRTPGTSIEHEQFF. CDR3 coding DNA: TGCGCCAGCAGCAGCAGGACCCCCGGGACTAGCATCGAGCATGAGCAGTTCTTC.

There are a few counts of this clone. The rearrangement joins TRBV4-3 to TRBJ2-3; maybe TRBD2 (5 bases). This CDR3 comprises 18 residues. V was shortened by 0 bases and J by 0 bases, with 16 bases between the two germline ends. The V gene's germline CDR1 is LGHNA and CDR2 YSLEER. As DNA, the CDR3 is TGCGCCAGCAGCCAAGATTCGGCTAGCCCTACGAGCACAGATACGCAGTATTTT. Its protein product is CASSQDSASPTSTDTQYF.

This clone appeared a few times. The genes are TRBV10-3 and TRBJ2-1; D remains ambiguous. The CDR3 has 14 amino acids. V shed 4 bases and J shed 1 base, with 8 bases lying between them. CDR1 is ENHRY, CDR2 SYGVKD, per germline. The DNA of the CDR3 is TGTGCCATCAGTGCCGGAGAATCCTACAATGAGCAGTTCTTC. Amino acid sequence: CAISAGESYNEQFF.

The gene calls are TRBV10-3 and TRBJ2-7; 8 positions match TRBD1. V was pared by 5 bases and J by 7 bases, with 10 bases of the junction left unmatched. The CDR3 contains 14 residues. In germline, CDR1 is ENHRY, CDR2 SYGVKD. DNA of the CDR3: TGTGCCATCAGTTCTCCCCCAGGGGGCCGGGAGCAGTACTTC. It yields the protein CAISSPPGGREQYF.

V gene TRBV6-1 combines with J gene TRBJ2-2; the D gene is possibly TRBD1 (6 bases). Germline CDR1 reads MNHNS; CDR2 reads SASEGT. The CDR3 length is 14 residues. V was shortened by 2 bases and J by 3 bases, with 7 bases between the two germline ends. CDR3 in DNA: TGTGCCAGCAGTGAACAGGGGTACACCGGGGAGCTGTTTTTT. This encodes CASSEQGYTGELFF.

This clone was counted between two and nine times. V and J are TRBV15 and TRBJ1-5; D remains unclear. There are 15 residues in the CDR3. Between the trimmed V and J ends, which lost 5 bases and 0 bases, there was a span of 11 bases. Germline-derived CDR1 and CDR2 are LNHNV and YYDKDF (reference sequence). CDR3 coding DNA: TGTGCCACCAGCCTATACAGTTATAGCAATCAGCCCCAGCATTTT. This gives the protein CATSLYSYSNQPQHF. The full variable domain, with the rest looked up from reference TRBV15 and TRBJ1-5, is DAMVIQNPRYQVTQFGKPVTLSCSQTLNHNVMYWYQQKSSQAPKLLFHYYDKDFNNEADTPDNFQSRRPNTSFCFLDIRSPGLGDTAMYLCATSLYSYSNQPQHFGDGTRLSIL.

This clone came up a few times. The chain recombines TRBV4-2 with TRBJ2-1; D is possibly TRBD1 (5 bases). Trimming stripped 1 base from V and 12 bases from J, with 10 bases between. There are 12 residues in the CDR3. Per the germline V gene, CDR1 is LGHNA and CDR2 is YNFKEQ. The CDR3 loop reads CASSQVEGAQFF. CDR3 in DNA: TGTGCCAGCAGCCAAGTAGAAGGGGCGCAGTTCTTC.

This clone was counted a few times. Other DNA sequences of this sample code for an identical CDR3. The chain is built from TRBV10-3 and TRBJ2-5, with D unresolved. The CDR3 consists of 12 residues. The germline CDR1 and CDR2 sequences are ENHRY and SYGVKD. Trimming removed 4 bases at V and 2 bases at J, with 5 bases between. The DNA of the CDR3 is TGTGCCATCAGTGGATTGCAAGAGACCCAGTACTTC. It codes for CAISGLQETQYF.

The CDR3 nucleotides are TGTGCCAGCATTTACAGAGACTACGAGCAGTACTTC. This encodes CASIYRDYEQYF. The rearrangement links TRBV2 to TRBJ2-7; D gene ambiguous. The CDR3 runs 12 residues. V was trimmed by 7 bases and J by 3 bases, leaving 10 bases between them. Germline CDR1 reads SNHLY; CDR2 reads FYNNEI. The full variable domain, with the rest looked up from reference TRBV2 and TRBJ2-7, is EPEVTQTPSHQVTQMGQEVILRCVPISNHLYFYWYRQILGQKVEFLVSFYNNEISEKSEIFDDQFSVERPDGSNFTLKIRSTKLEDSAMYFCASIYRDYEQYFGPGTRLTVT.

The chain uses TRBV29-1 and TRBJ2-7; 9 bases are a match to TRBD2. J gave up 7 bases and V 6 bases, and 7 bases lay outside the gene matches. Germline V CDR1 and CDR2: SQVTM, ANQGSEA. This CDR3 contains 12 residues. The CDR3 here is CSVTGTSLEQYF. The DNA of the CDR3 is TGCAGCGTCACCGGGACTAGCTTGGAGCAGTACTTC.

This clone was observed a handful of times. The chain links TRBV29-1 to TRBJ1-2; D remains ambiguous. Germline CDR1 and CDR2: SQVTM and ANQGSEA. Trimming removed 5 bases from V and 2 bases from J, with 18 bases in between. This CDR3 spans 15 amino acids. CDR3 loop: CSVSFQGSLNYGYTF. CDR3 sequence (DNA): TGCAGCGTTTCCTTCCAAGGGAGTTTGAACTATGGCTACACCTTC.

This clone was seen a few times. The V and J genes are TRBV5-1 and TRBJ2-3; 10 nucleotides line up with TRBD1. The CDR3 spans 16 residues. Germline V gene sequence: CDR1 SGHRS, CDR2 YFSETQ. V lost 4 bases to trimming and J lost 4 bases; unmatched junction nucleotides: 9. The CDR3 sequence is CASSTPGTGASDTQYF. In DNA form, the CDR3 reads TGCGCCAGCAGCACCCCCGGGACAGGGGCGTCAGATACGCAGTATTTT.

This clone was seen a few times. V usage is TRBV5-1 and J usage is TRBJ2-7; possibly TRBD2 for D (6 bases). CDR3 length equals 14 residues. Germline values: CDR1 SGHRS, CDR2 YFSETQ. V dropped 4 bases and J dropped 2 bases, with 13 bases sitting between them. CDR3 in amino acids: CASSTSGLTYEQYF. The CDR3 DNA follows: TGCGCCAGCAGCACCAGCGGGCTTACCTACGAGCAGTACTTC. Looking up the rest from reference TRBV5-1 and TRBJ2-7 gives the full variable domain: KAGVTQTPRYLIKTRGQQVTLSCSPISGHRSVSWYQQTPGQGLQFLFEYFSETQRNKGNFPGRFSGRQFSNSRSEMNVSTLELGDSALYLCASSTSGLTYEQYFGPGTRLTVT.

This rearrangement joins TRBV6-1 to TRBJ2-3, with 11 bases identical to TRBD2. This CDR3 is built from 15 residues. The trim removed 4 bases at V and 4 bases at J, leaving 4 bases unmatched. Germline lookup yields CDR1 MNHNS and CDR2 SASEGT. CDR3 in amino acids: CASSASGRTADTQYF. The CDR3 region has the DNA TGTGCCAGCAGTGCTAGCGGGAGGACCGCAGATACGCAGTATTTT.

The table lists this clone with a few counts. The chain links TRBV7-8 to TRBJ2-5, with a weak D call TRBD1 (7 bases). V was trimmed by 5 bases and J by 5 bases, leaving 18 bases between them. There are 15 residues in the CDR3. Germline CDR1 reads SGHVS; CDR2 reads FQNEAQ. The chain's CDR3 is CASSIGRRGQETQYF. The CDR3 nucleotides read TGTGCCAGCAGCATAGGGAGGAGGGGACAGGAGACCCAGTACTTC.

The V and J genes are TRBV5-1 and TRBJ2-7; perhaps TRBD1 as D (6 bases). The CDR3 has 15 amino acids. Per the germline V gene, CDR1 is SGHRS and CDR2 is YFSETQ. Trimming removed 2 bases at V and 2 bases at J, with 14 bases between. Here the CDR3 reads CASSLDQGQPYEQYF. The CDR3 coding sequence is TGCGCCAGCAGCTTAGATCAGGGGCAGCCCTACGAGCAGTACTTC.

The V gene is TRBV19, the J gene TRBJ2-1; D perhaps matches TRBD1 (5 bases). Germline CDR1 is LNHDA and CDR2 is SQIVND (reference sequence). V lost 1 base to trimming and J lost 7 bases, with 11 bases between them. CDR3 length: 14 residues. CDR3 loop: CASSIVTGGNEQFF. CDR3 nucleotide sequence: TGTGCCAGTAGTATAGTTACAGGCGGAAATGAGCAGTTCTTC.

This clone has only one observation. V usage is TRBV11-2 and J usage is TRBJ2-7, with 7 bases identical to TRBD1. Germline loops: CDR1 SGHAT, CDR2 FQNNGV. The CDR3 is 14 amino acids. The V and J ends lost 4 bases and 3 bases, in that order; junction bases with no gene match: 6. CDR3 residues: CASSSTGVSYEQYF. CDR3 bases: TGTGCCAGCAGCTCTACAGGGGTTAGCTACGAGCAGTACTTC.

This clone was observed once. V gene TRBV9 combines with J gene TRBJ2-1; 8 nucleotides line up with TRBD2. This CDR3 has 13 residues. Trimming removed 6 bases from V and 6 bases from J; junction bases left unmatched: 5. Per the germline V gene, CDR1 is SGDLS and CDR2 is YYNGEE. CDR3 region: CASNSGTSNEQFF. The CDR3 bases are TGTGCCAGCAACTCCGGGACTAGCAATGAGCAGTTCTTC.

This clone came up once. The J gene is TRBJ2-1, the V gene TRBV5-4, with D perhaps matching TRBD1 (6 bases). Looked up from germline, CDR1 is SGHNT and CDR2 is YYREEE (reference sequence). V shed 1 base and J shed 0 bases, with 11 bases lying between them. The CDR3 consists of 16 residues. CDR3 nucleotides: TGTGCCAGCAGCTTGATGCAGGGGAGCTCCTACAATGAGCAGTTCTTC. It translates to CASSLMQGSSYNEQFF.

CDR3 residues: CASSLFRLAGTDTQYF. The CDR3, as DNA: TGTGCCAGCAGCTTATTCCGCCTAGCGGGCACAGATACGCAGTATTTT. V gene TRBV7-2 combines with J gene TRBJ2-3; 7 bases match TRBD2. Germline-derived CDR1 and CDR2 are SGHTA and FQGNSA. V shed 2 bases, J shed 1 base, and the junction held 6 bases outside the gene matches. The CDR3 totals 16 residues.

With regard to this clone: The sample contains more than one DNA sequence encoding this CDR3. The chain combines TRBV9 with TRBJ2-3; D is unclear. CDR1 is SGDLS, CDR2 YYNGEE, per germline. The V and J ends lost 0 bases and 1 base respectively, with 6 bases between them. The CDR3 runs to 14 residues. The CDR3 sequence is CASSVGDGTDTQYF. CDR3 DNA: TGTGCCAGCAGCGTAGGGGATGGCACAGATACGCAGTATTTT.

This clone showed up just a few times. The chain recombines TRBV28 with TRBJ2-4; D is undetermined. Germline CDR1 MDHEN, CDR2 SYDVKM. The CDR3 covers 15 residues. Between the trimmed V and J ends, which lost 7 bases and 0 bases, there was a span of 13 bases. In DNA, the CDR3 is TGTGCCAGCACCCGGGCGGAACTAGCCAAAAACATTCAGTACTTC. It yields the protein CASTRAELAKNIQYF.